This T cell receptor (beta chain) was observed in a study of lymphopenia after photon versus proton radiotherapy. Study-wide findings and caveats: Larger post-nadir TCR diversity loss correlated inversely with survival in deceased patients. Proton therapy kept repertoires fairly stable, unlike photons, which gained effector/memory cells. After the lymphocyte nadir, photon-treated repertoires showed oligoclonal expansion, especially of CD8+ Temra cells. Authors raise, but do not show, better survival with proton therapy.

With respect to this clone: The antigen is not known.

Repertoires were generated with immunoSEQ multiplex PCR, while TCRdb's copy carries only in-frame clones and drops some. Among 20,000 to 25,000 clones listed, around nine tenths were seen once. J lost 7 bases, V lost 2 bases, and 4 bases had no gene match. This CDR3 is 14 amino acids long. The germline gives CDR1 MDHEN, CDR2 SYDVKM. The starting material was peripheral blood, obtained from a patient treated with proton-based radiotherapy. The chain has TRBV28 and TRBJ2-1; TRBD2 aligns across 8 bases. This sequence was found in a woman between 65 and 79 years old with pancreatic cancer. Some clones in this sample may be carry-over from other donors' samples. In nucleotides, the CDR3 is TGTGCCAGCAGTTTAAGGGCTAGCGGGAATGAGCAGTTCTTC. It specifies CASSLRASGNEQFF.